The present entry profiles one T cell receptor beta chain with its context. Rearranged V-D-J TRB sequences were amplified with a mixed TRB-A/B primer pool. TCRdb re-called the multiplex PCR reads with MiXCR, one entry per CDR3 protein. This sample has 2,500 to 3,500 distinct CDR3 sequences, with nearly 45% found just once. CDR1 and CDR2 from the germline V gene are LNHNV and YYDKDF (reference sequence). This CDR3 has 14 amino acids. V dropped 0 bases and J dropped 3 bases, with 9 bases sitting between them. The data were taken from a study of T cell repertoires in aging, cancer and after chemotherapy. Amplification of TCR beta used genomic DNA extracted from peripheral blood.

The source of this sequence is a human donor with a solid tumor. Sequenced material: blood. This chain joins TRBV15 and TRBJ2-7; D is uncertain. CDR3 protein: CATSRDGPGYEQYF. The CDR3 DNA is TGTGCCACCAGCAGAGATGGGCCCGGCTACGAGCAGTACTTC.